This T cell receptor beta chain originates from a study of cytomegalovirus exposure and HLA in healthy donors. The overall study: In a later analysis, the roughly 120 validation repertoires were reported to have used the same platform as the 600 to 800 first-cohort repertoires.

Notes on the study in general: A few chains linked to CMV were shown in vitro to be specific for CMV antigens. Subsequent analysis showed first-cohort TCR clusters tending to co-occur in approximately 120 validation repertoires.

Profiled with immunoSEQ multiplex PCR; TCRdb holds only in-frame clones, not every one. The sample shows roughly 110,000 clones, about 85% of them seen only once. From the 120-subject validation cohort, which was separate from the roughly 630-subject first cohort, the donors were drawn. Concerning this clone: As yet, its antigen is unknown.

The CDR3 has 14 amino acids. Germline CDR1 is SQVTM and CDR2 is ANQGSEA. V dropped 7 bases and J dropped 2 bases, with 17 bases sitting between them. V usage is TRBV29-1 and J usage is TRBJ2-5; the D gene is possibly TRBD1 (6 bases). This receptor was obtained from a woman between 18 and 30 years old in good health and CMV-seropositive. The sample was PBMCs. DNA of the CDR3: TGCAGCGCCCTGGGCAGGGGCCAACAAGAGACCCAGTACTTC. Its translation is CSALGRGQQETQYF.